This TCR beta chain originates from a study of response to subunit inactivated influenza vaccine. This CDR3 is 12 amino acids long. Germline assignment: CDR1 SGHVS and CDR2 FQNEAQ. Trimming stripped 7 bases from V and 6 bases from J, with 9 bases between. TCRdb re-called the RT-PCR reads through MiXCR, storing one row per CDR3 protein. This table has roughly 520,000 distinct CDR3 sequences, 25% appearing once. This chain links TRBV7-8 with TRBJ2-2; the D gene could be TRBD1 or TRBD2 (5 bases each). The receptor was derived from a man over 45 who received an inactivated influenza vaccine. Here the sequenced sample was CD4+ T cells sorted from PBMCs, taken more than 4 days after vaccination. In DNA form, the CDR3 reads TGTGCCAGCACCATGGGGGCCGGGGAGCTGTTTTTT. Translated, it gives CASTMGAGELFF.